The 14 T cell receptor beta chains presented below share a single source sample, sequenced in a study of T cells in Graves' hyperthyroidism and ophthalmopathy. Amplified regions were TCR beta CDR3 sequences from RNA transcripts. First-round RT-PCR of the TCR CDR3 relied on the HTBI primer set. One entry per CDR3 protein results from TCRdb running MiXCR on the multiplex PCR reads. The sample has 300,000 to 450,000 distinct CDR3 sequences; approximately 13% are singletons. What was sequenced was blood. These receptors were collected from a woman aged 18-35 years with Graves' hyperthyroidism.

This clonotype was recorded at least ten times. One end of the junction is discordant with germline, which a read error may explain. Here the CDR3 DNA reads TGTGCCAGCAGCCCCGGGACAGATTACAATGAGCAGTTCTTC. Protein: CASSPGTDYNEQFF. The chain couples TRBV5-1 to TRBJ2-1, with TRBD1 matching over 7 bases. This CDR3 spans 14 amino acids. Germline lookup yields CDR1 SGHRS and CDR2 YFSETQ.

This clonotype was picked up many times. The chain combines TRBV15 with TRBJ1-1, with D maybe TRBD1 (5 bases). Germline V gene lookup returns CDR1 LNHNV and CDR2 YYDKDF (reference sequence). The CDR3 consists of 12 residues. V was clipped by 3 bases and J by 5 bases, with 7 bases between them. Written as DNA, the CDR3 is TGTGCCACCAGCAGGCAGGGAACTGAAGCTTTCTTT. Protein: CATSRQGTEAFF.

The chain recombines TRBV5-1 with TRBJ1-2; 8 positions match TRBD1. The J segment lost 0 bases and the V segment lost 4 bases, leaving 11 bases of the junction unmatched. Germline lookup yields CDR1 SGHRS and CDR2 YFSETQ. The CDR3 is made up of 17 amino acids. The CDR3 DNA sequence: TGCGCCAGCAGCCAAAACCGGGACAGGACAGCTAACTATGGCTACACCTTC. Translating it yields CASSQNRDRTANYGYTF. The variable domain in full, completed from reference TRBV5-1 and TRBJ1-2, reads KAGVTQTPRYLIKTRGQQVTLSCSPISGHRSVSWYQQTPGQGLQFLFEYFSETQRNKGNFPGRFSGRQFSNSRSEMNVSTLELGDSALYLCASSQNRDRTANYGYTFGSGTRLTVV.

The sample holds many counts of this clonotype. The V and J genes are TRBV2 and TRBJ2-7, with TRBD2 matching over 8 bases. Germline V lookup: CDR1 SNHLY, CDR2 FYNNEI. Trimming cost V 5 bases and J 9 bases; bases outside gene matches: 9. The CDR3 is 13 amino acids. CDR3 DNA: TGTGCCAGCAGTTTGGGACTAGAGGTTCGGCAGTACTTC. Translating gives CASSLGLEVRQYF.

This clonotype was counted ten times or more. This chain connects TRBV2 to TRBJ2-1; 9 bases agree with TRBD1. The V segment lost 8 bases and the J segment 7 bases; nucleotides outside the gene matches: 12. Germline V gene sequence: CDR1 SNHLY, CDR2 FYNNEI. CDR3 length: 15 amino acids. CDR3 in DNA: TGTGCCAGCCTCGCGGACGGGACAGGGTTAAATGAGCAGTTCTTC. It translates to CASLADGTGLNEQFF.

The chain recombines TRBV15 with TRBJ2-2; tentative D call: TRBD2 (6 bases). The CDR3 is made up of 15 amino acids. V gave up 6 bases and J gave up 1 base, with 12 bases separating them. The germline V gene encodes CDR1 LNHNV and CDR2 YYDKDF (reference sequence). The CDR3 DNA reads TGTGCCACCAGACGGGAGACCTTGAACACCGGGGAGCTGTTTTTT. Its protein product is CATRRETLNTGELFF.

Turning to this clonotype: The junction does not match germline at one end; this may be a read error. The chain combines TRBV13 with TRBJ2-3; D is perhaps TRBD1 (7 bases). Per germline, CDR1 PRHDT and CDR2 FYEKMQ (reference sequence). This CDR3 comprises 13 residues. CDR3 residues: CASSSRGEDTRYF. CDR3 nucleotide sequence: TGTGCCAGCAGCTCCAGGGGGGAAGATACGCGGTATTTT. Variable domain in full (rest from reference TRBV13 and TRBJ2-3): AAGVIQSPRHLIKEKRETATLKCYPIPRHDTVYWYQQGPGQDPQFLISFYEKMQSDKGSIPDRFSAQQFSDYHSELNMSSLELGDSALYFCASSSRGEDTRYFGPGTRLTVL.

With regard to this clonotype: A much larger clone lies a single base off, so this may be a read error. The chain couples TRBV2 to TRBJ2-3; D is unresolved. Germline V gene sequence: CDR1 SNHLY, CDR2 FYNNEI. This CDR3 has 14 residues. The CDR3 nucleotides are TGTGCCAGCAATGAAATCCGAGGCACAGATACGCAGTATTTT. Amino acids: CASNEIRGTDTQYF.

This clonotype showed up many times. The gene calls are TRBV4-2 and TRBJ1-2; D might be TRBD1 (5 bases). Trimming took off 1 base at V and 10 bases at J, with 16 bases between the two ends. The germline gives CDR1 LGHNA, CDR2 YNFKEQ. The CDR3 is made up of 14 amino acids. CDR3 nucleotide sequence: TGTGCCAGCAGCCAAGTGTCGGGGCGGGATACCTACACCTTC. It specifies CASSQVSGRDTYTF.

This clonotype was seen many times. V and J are TRBV19 and TRBJ1-1; 7 nucleotides align to TRBD1. Trimming removed 6 bases from V and 3 bases from J; junction bases left unmatched: 10. The CDR3 has 15 residues. In germline, CDR1 is LNHDA, CDR2 SQIVND (reference sequence). CDR3 nucleotide sequence: TGTGCCAGTAGCCCACAGGGGCGTTGGGACACTGAAGCTTTCTTT. Amino acids: CASSPQGRWDTEAFF. Filled out from reference TRBV19 and TRBJ1-1, the complete variable domain reads DGGITQSPKYLFRKEGQNVTLSCEQNLNHDAMYWYRQDPGQGLRLIYYSQIVNDFQKGDIAEGYSVSREKKESFPLTVTSAQKNPTAFYLCASSPQGRWDTEAFFGQGTRLTVV.

This clonotype was seen ten or more times. The J gene is TRBJ2-5, the V gene TRBV7-9, with D maybe TRBD1 (5 bases). The ends were cut back, 1 base at V and 0 bases at J, with 9 bases in the middle. From germline, CDR1 is SEHNR and CDR2 FQNEAQ (reference sequence). CDR3 length: 15 residues. The CDR3 is CASSLVGAYQETQYF. CDR3 DNA: TGTGCCAGCAGCTTAGTTGGGGCGTACCAAGAGACCCAGTACTTC.

This clonotype was counted a few times. The V gene is TRBV7-3, the J gene TRBJ2-1; 12 bases are a match to TRBD2. This CDR3 is built from 18 residues. Germline V gene sequence: CDR1 SGHTA, CDR2 FQGTGA. V gave up 4 bases and J gave up 8 bases; unmatched junction bases: 15. The CDR3 DNA sequence: TGTGCCAGCAGCTCCTACACACCGACTAGCGGGAGTCTCGATGAGCAGTTCTTC. This gives the protein CASSSYTPTSGSLDEQFF.

In this sample, this clonotype turned up many times. V is TRBV5-1 and J is TRBJ1-3, with D possibly being TRBD1 (6 bases). V lost 7 bases and J 3 bases, leaving 17 bases between the germline ends. Germline V CDR1 and CDR2: SGHRS, YFSETQ. This CDR3 spans 15 amino acids. The CDR3 is CASSQSGDDGNTIYF. The CDR3 nucleotides are TGCGCCAGCTCCCAGTCAGGGGACGATGGAAACACCATATATTTT.

This clonotype was observed at least ten times. V gene TRBV20-1 combines with J gene TRBJ1-1; 7 bases agree with TRBD1. This CDR3 has 12 residues. V was pared by 0 bases and J by 11 bases, with 6 bases of the junction left unmatched. Looked up from germline, CDR1 is DFQATT and CDR2 is SNEGSKA (reference sequence). The CDR3 protein is CSARDTGVRAFF. The DNA of the CDR3 is TGCAGTGCTAGAGATACAGGGGTTCGGGCTTTCTTT.